Each of the 32 T cell receptor beta chains below was sequenced from the same sample in a study of T cell repertoires in cytomegalovirus infection. No antigens are known for them. Each CDR3 protein gets one entry after TCRdb re-called the reads with MiXCR. Among some 350,000 distinct CDR3 sequences, roughly 34% were seen once, and the ten largest hold roughly 14%. Sequencing was performed on cultured PBMCs, taken from culture after CMV antigen stimulation. These receptor sequences come from a human donor in good health (CMV status not recorded). Some clones in this sample may be carry-over from other donors' samples.

This clonotype was observed a few times. The V gene is TRBV7-2, the J gene TRBJ2-3; tentatively, D is TRBD2 (6 bases). CDR3 length equals 17 residues. The V gene's germline CDR1 is SGHTA and CDR2 FQGNSA. V lost 6 bases and J 2 bases, leaving 21 bases between the germline ends. CDR3 amino acids: CASRPSIGDSPTDTQYF. The CDR3 nucleotides are TGTGCCAGCAGACCGTCAATAGGGGACTCCCCCACAGATACGCAGTATTTT.

V usage is TRBV7-8 and J usage is TRBJ1-1; no firm D call. The V and J ends lost 5 bases and 0 bases respectively, with 7 bases between them. The CDR3 totals 13 residues. Per the germline V gene, CDR1 is SGHVS and CDR2 is FQNEAQ. The CDR3 is CASSPKVNTEAFF. The CDR3 DNA is TGTGCCAGCAGCCCCAAGGTGAACACTGAAGCTTTCTTT.

CDR3 bases: TGTGCCAGCAGCTCAGACGTCGGCACCGGGGAGCTGTTTTTT. Residues: CASSSDVGTGELFF. The chain recombines TRBV7-4 with TRBJ2-2; D not certain. The CDR3 covers 14 residues. Germline V gene data show CDR1 as SGHVT and CDR2 as SQSDAQ. V lost 4 bases and J 4 bases, leaving 10 bases between the germline ends. Using reference TRBV7-4 and TRBJ2-2 for the parts outside the CDR3, the full variable domain is GAGVSQSPRYKVAKRGRDVALRCDSISGHVTLYWYRQTLGQGSEVLTYSQSDAQRDKSGRPSGRFSAERPERSVSTLKIQRTEQGDSAVYLCASSSDVGTGELFFGEGSRLTVL.

The chain couples TRBV7-2 to TRBJ1-2; D perhaps matches TRBD1 (6 bases). Per the germline V gene, CDR1 is SGHTA and CDR2 is FQGNSA. V was clipped by 9 bases and J by 8 bases, with 13 bases between them. The CDR3 is 11 residues long. CDR3 bases: TGTGCCAGGGGGGGGGCCCGCGGCTACACCTTC. Translation: CARGGARGYTF.

This clonotype turned up a few times. The J gene is TRBJ2-2, the V gene TRBV7-2; 8 nucleotides line up with TRBD2. The CDR3 length is 18 residues. CDR1 is SGHTA, CDR2 FQGNSA, per germline. V was clipped by 5 bases and J by 2 bases; unmatched bases: 13. The CDR3 is CASSLWGGSGVNTGELFF. CDR3 nucleotides: TGTGCCAGCAGCCTCTGGGGGGGTAGCGGGGTCAACACCGGGGAGCTGTTTTTT.

This clonotype was seen a handful of times. The chain joins TRBV12-3 or TRBV12-4 to TRBJ2-1, with a possible D match to TRBD2 (6 bases). V shed 2 bases and J shed 4 bases, with 9 bases lying between them. CDR3 length: 14 amino acids. The CDR3 DNA sequence: TGTGCCAGCAGTTTACGGACTATGTACAATGAGCAGTTCTTC. It specifies CASSLRTMYNEQFF.

There are a few counts of this clonotype. The chain carries TRBV4-3 and TRBJ2-1; no clear D gene. The germline V and J ends were trimmed by 1 base and 8 bases, with 12 bases remaining between them. The CDR3 runs to 14 residues. Germline V gene lookup returns CDR1 LGHNA and CDR2 YSLEER. DNA of the CDR3: TGCGCCAGCAGCCAAGGAAGGGATTGGTATGAGCAGTTCTTC. Protein sequence: CASSQGRDWYEQFF.

The chain employs TRBV19 and TRBJ2-4; D call uncertain. Germline-derived CDR1 and CDR2 are LNHDA and SQIVND (reference sequence). V lost 6 bases and J lost 0, with 12 bases in between. The CDR3 contains 15 residues. CDR3 residues: CASSPADLAKNIQYF. The CDR3 DNA is TGTGCCAGTAGCCCGGCGGATTTAGCCAAAAACATTCAGTACTTC.

This clonotype was picked up a small number of times. CDR3 coding DNA: TGTGCCAGCGCGGAGGCCGGGAGCTCCTACAATGAGCAGTTCTTC. Translated, it gives CASAEAGSSYNEQFF. V is TRBV6-8 and J is TRBJ2-1; D may be TRBD2 (6 bases). The CDR3 is made up of 15 amino acids. V was trimmed by 8 bases and J by 0 bases, leaving 14 bases between them. CDR1 is MNHGY, CDR2 SAAAGT, per germline.

The rearrangement joins TRBV28 to TRBJ1-1; D remains unclear. CDR3 length: 14 amino acids. The germline gives CDR1 MDHEN, CDR2 SYDVKM. V was trimmed by 3 bases and J by 0 bases, leaving 8 bases between them. CDR3 bases: TGTGCCAGCAGTTTCCCTGGCCTGAACACTGAAGCTTTCTTT. Its translation is CASSFPGLNTEAFF.

This clonotype was seen ten or more times. This chain uses TRBV7-2 with TRBJ2-3; 13 nucleotides agree with TRBD2. V lost 4 bases, J lost 8 bases, and 3 bases stayed unmatched. Germline assignment: CDR1 SGHTA and CDR2 FQGNSA. The CDR3 sequence is 14 residues long. DNA of the CDR3: TGTGCCAGCAGCTCTAGGACTAGCGGGAGTACGCAGTATTTT. Its translation is CASSSRTSGSTQYF.

The sample holds a few counts of this clonotype. The rearrangement joins TRBV12-3 or TRBV12-4 to TRBJ2-2, with 10 nucleotides matching TRBD2. V lost 4 bases to trimming and J lost 2 bases; unmatched junction nucleotides: 1. The CDR3 has 15 residues. The chain's CDR3 is CASSWTSGNTGELFF. In nucleotides, the CDR3 is TGTGCCAGCAGTTGGACTAGCGGCAACACCGGGGAGCTGTTTTTT.

There are a few counts of this clonotype. This chain connects TRBV7-9 to TRBJ2-7; D is unresolved. CDR1 SEHNR and CDR2 FQNEAQ come from the germline V gene (reference sequence). V shed 5 bases and J shed 2 bases, with 16 bases lying between them. CDR3 size: 15 residues. The CDR3 sequence is CASSAPGREPYEQYF. In DNA form, the CDR3 reads TGTGCCAGCAGCGCGCCGGGTCGCGAGCCCTACGAGCAGTACTTC.

With respect to this clonotype: A read error may produce the germline difference seen at one junction end. V gene TRBV7-2 combines with J gene TRBJ1-3; D ambiguous. CDR3 length: 15 residues. The V gene's germline CDR1 is SGHTA and CDR2 FQGNSA. In DNA, the CDR3 is TGTACAAGCAGATTAGGGTTCCAGTCTGGAAACACCATATATTTT. Translated, it gives CTSRLGFQSGNTIYF.

This clonotype turned up a few times. This chain's CDR3 is CASSNQAGDQPQHF. CDR3 coding DNA: TGTGCCAGTAGTAATCAGGCAGGGGATCAGCCCCAGCATTTT. This chain uses TRBV19 with TRBJ1-5; tentatively, D is TRBD1 (6 bases). V lost 4 bases and J 5 bases, leaving 12 bases between the germline ends. This CDR3 contains 14 residues. Germline V gene lookup returns CDR1 LNHDA and CDR2 SQIVND (reference sequence).

The chain couples TRBV20-1 to TRBJ2-1; D not certain. Germline V lookup: CDR1 DFQATT, CDR2 SNEGSKA (reference sequence). This CDR3 is 12 amino acids long. V gave up 6 bases and J gave up 6 bases, with 12 bases separating them. The CDR3 reads CSAYRTLNEQFF. For the CDR3, the DNA is TGCAGTGCATACAGAACTCTCAATGAGCAGTTCTTC.

This clonotype was counted only a few times. This chain uses TRBV7-2 with TRBJ2-3; 12 bases line up with TRBD2. Germline CDR1 and CDR2: SGHTA and FQGNSA. This CDR3 is 14 amino acids long. The trim removed 7 bases at V and 4 bases at J, leaving 3 bases unmatched. CDR3 sequence: CASTSGRAADTQYF. CDR3 nucleotide sequence: TGTGCCAGCACTAGCGGGAGGGCAGCAGATACGCAGTATTTT. Full variable domain (rest looked up from reference TRBV7-2 and TRBJ2-3): GAGVSQSPSNKVTEKGKDVELRCDPISGHTALYWYRQSLGQGLEFLIYFQGNSAPDKSGLPSDRFSAERTGGSVSTLTIQRTQQEDSAVYLCASTSGRAADTQYFGPGTRLTVL.

The chain joins TRBV19 to TRBJ2-2; 8 nucleotides match TRBD1. V shed 4 bases and J 5 bases; nucleotides not matched to a gene: 15. The CDR3 loop spans 18 amino acids. Per the germline V gene, CDR1 is LNHDA and CDR2 is SQIVND (reference sequence). Written as DNA, the CDR3 is TGTGCCAGTAGTAAATCGCCCTCCAGACAGGGGCGAACCGGGGAGCTGTTTTTT. The encoded protein is CASSKSPSRQGRTGELFF.

Ten or more counts support this clonotype. The chain combines TRBV20-1 with TRBJ2-1, with 7 bases that match TRBD2. Germline lookup yields CDR1 DFQATT and CDR2 SNEGSKA (reference sequence). The CDR3 length is 15 residues. V dropped 1 base and J dropped 3; count of bases not matched to a gene: 6. The CDR3 sequence: CSARGAGADYNEQFF. The CDR3, as DNA: TGCAGTGCTAGAGGGGCGGGAGCGGACTACAATGAGCAGTTCTTC.

A single count supports this clonotype. This rearrangement joins TRBV12-3 or TRBV12-4 to TRBJ2-7, with 7 positions matching TRBD2. With 3 bases clipped from V and 3 bases from J, the junction kept 5 bases outside the gene matches. This CDR3 has 14 residues. The CDR3 nucleotides are TGTGCCAGCAGTTTTCTGCGGGAGTTCTACGAGCAGTACTTC. Translated: CASSFLREFYEQYF.

The chain is built from TRBV12-3 or TRBV12-4 and TRBJ1-1, with TRBD1 as a possible D gene (5 bases). Trimming shortened V by 5 bases and J by 0 bases, and 16 bases separated the two germline ends. The CDR3 extends over 16 amino acids. The DNA of the CDR3 is TGTGCCAGCAGTCAAGCCGGGGCGGCCATGAACACTGAAGCTTTCTTT. As protein: CASSQAGAAMNTEAFF.

This clonotype occurred a few times. This chain links TRBV25-1 with TRBJ1-5; TRBD1 matches at 11 bases. Germline lookup yields CDR1 MGHDK and CDR2 SYGVNS. J was trimmed by 0 bases and V by 2 bases; bases with no gene match: 0. This CDR3 has 16 residues. For the CDR3, the DNA is TGTGCCAGCAGTGAAGGACAGGGGGCTAGCAATCAGCCCCAGCATTTT. Its protein product is CASSEGQGASNQPQHF. The full variable domain, with the rest looked up from reference TRBV25-1 and TRBJ1-5, is EADIYQTPRYLVIGTGKKITLECSQTMGHDKMYWYQQDPGMELHLIHYSYGVNSTEKGDLSSESTVSRIRTEHFPLTLESARPSHTSQYLCASSEGQGASNQPQHFGDGTRLSIL.

The chain recombines TRBV5-1 with TRBJ2-1, with a weak D call TRBD2 (5 bases). V lost 1 base and J 7 bases, leaving 18 bases between the germline ends. Germline V lookup: CDR1 SGHRS, CDR2 YFSETQ. The length of the CDR3 is 16 residues. Here the CDR3 reads CASSLSWQAPGNEQFF. Here the CDR3 DNA reads TGCGCCAGCAGCTTGAGTTGGCAGGCCCCGGGGAATGAGCAGTTCTTC.

This clonotype has only a few counts. One end of the junction fails to match germline, which may point to a read error. The gene calls are TRBV7-2 and TRBJ2-4; D remains ambiguous. CDR1 and CDR2 (germline): SGHTA, FQGNSA. This CDR3 has 12 amino acids. The CDR3 DNA is TGTGCCAGCAGTTTAGCCAAAAACATTCAGTACTTC. Translation gives CASSLAKNIQYF.

The chain joins TRBV28 to TRBJ2-1, with D possibly matching TRBD2 (6 bases). V dropped 8 bases and J dropped 0 bases, with 8 bases sitting between them. This CDR3 region has 13 residues. Germline CDR1 and CDR2: MDHEN and SYDVKM. CDR3 sequence reads: CASGGFSYNEQFF. CDR3 bases: TGTGCCAGCGGGGGGTTCTCCTACAATGAGCAGTTCTTC.

The count of this clonotype is one. The V call is TRBV6-1, the J call TRBJ1-5, with TRBD1 matching 7 bases. Looked up from germline, CDR1 is MNHNS and CDR2 is SASEGT. This CDR3 is 13 amino acids long. The J segment lost 3 bases and the V segment lost 8 bases, leaving 4 bases of the junction unmatched. The CDR3 sequence is CASDRVDNQPQHF. The CDR3 DNA reads TGTGCCAGCGACAGGGTTGACAATCAGCCCCAGCATTTT.

V is TRBV6-2 or TRBV6-3 and J is TRBJ2-1, with TRBD2 identical over 9 bases. The CDR3 extends over 14 amino acids. Unmatched junction bases numbered 2, after V lost 2 bases and J lost 6 bases. Germline lookup yields CDR1 MNHEY and CDR2 SVGEGT. Here the CDR3 reads CASSYAGGLNEQFF. The CDR3 nucleotides read TGTGCCAGCAGTTACGCGGGAGGGCTCAATGAGCAGTTCTTC.

Worth noting for this clonotype: One end of the junction varies from germline; a read error may be responsible. The rearrangement uses TRBV7-6 and TRBJ2-4, with 9 bases matching TRBD2. Per the germline V gene, CDR1 is SGHVS and CDR2 is FNYEAQ. CDR3 length: 13 amino acids. In DNA form, the CDR3 reads TGTGCCAGCAGTGTAGGAGCGGGAGGAATTCCGTACTTC. It translates to CASSVGAGGIPYF.

The V and J genes are TRBV12-3 or TRBV12-4 and TRBJ1-2; D remains ambiguous. Trimming took 5 bases from V and 5 from J, leaving 9 bases between them. The CDR3 sequence is 12 residues long. The CDR3 region is CASSPIGYGYTF. CDR3 coding DNA: TGTGCCAGCAGTCCCATAGGTTATGGCTACACCTTC.

This clonotype has more than one count but fewer than ten. This rearrangement joins TRBV11-2 to TRBJ2-1, with 14 bases lining up with TRBD2. Trimming cost V 5 bases and J 13 bases; bases outside gene matches: 7. CDR1 is SGHAT, CDR2 FQNNGV, per germline. This CDR3 has 14 amino acids. The CDR3 here is CASSRLAGGPLQFF. CDR3 coding DNA: TGTGCCAGCAGCCGACTAGCGGGAGGGCCGTTACAGTTCTTC.

This clonotype was observed a few times. The rearrangement links TRBV7-2 to TRBJ1-2; D ambiguous. V lost 1 base and J lost 9, with 9 bases in between. CDR3 length equals 12 residues. Germline V lookup: CDR1 SGHTA, CDR2 FQGNSA. The CDR3 nucleotides read TGTGCCAGCAGCTTAGACAGCCGTCGCTACACCTTC. Translation gives CASSLDSRRYTF.

The gene calls are TRBV7-9 and TRBJ2-3; no clear D gene. The V gene lost 7 bases and the J gene lost 4 bases, with 6 bases spanning the gap. Germline V gene data show CDR1 as SEHNR and CDR2 as FQNEAQ (reference sequence). The CDR3 extends over 11 amino acids. The CDR3 nucleotides read TGTGCCAGCACCTATTCAGATACGCAGTATTTT. The encoded protein is CASTYSDTQYF.